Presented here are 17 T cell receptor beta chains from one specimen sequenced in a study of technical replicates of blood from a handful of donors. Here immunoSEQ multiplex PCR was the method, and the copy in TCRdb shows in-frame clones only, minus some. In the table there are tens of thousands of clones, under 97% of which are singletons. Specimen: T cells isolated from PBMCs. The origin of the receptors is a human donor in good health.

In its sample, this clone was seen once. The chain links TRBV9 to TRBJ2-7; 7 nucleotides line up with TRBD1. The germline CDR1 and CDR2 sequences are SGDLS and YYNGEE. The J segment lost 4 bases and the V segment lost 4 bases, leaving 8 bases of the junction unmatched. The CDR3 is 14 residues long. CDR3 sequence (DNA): TGTGCCAGCAGCACGCGGACAGGTAAGTACGAGCAGTACTTC. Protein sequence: CASSTRTGKYEQYF.

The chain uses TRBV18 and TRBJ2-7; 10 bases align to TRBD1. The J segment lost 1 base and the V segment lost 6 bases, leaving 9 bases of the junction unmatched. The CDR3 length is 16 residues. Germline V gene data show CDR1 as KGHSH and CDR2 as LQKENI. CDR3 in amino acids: CASSPIGTGASYEQYF. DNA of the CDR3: TGTGCCAGCTCGCCTATCGGGACAGGGGCTTCCTACGAGCAGTACTTC.

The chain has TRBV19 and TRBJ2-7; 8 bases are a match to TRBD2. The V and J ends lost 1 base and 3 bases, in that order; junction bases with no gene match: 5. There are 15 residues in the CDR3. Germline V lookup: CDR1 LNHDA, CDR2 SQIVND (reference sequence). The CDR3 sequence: CASSIAGGAIYEQYF. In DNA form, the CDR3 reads TGTGCCAGTAGTATAGCGGGGGGGGCGATCTACGAGCAGTACTTC. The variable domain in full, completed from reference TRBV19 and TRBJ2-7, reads DGGITQSPKYLFRKEGQNVTLSCEQNLNHDAMYWYRQDPGQGLRLIYYSQIVNDFQKGDIAEGYSVSREKKESFPLTVTSAQKNPTAFYLCASSIAGGAIYEQYFGPGTRLTVT.

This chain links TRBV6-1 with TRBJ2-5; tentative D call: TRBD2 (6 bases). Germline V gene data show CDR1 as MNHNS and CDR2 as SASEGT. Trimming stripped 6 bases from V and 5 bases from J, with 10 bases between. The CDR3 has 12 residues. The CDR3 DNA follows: TGTGCCAGCAGACCGGGAGTCGAGACCCAGTACTTC. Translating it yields CASRPGVETQYF.

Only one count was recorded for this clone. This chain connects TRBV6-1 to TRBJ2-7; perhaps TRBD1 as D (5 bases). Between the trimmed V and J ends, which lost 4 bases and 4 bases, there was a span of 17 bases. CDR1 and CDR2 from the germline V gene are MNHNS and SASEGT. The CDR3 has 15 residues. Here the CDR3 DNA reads TGTGCCAGCAGTGCCTCGACATACAGGCTTTACGAGCAGTACTTC. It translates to CASSASTYRLYEQYF.

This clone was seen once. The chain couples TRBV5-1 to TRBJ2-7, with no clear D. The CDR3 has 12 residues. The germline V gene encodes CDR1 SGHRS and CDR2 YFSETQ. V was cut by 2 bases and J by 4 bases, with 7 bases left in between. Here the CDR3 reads CASSFTRYEQYF. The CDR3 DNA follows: TGCGCCAGCAGCTTTACCAGATACGAGCAGTACTTC.

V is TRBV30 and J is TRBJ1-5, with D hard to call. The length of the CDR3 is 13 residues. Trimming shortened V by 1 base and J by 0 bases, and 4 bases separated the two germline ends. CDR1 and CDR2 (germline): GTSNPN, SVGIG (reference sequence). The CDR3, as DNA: TGTGCCTGGAGTGCGGGTAGCAATCAGCCCCAGCATTTT. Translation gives CAWSAGSNQPQHF.

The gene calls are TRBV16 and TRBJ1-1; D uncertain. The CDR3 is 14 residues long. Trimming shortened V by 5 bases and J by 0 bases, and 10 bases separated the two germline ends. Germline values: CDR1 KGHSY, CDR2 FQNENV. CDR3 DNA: TGTGCCAGCAGCGAGGGAGGCTTGAACACTGAAGCTTTCTTT. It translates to CASSEGGLNTEAFF.

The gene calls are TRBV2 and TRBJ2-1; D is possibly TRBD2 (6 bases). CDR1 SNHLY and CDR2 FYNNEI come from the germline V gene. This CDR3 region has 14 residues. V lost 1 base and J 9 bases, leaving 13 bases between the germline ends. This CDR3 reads CASSEVRLVGEQFF. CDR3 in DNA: TGTGCCAGCAGTGAAGTCCGACTAGTTGGTGAGCAGTTCTTC.

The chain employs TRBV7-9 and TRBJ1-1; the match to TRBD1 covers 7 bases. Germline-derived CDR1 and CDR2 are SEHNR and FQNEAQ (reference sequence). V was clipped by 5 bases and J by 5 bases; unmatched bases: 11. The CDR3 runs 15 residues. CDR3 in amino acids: CASSPEGARETEAFF. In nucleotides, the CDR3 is TGTGCCAGCAGCCCCGAGGGGGCGAGAGAAACTGAAGCTTTCTTT.

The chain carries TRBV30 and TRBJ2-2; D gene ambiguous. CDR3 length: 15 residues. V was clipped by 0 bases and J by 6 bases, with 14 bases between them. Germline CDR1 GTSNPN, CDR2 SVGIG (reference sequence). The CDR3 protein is CAWSVFSVVAGELFF. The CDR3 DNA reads TGTGCCTGGAGTGTTTTCTCTGTAGTAGCCGGGGAGCTGTTTTTT.

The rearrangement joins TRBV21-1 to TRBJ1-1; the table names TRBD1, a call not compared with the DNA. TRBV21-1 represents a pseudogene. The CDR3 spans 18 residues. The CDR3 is CASSNINSPGCQDTEAFF. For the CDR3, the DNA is TGTGCCAGCAGCAATATTAACTCTCCAGGATGTCAGGACACTGAAGCTTTCTTT.

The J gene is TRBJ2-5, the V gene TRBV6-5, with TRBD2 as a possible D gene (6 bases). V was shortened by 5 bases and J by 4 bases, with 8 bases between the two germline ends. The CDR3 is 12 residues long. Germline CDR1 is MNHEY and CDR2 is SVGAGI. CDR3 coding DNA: TGTGCCAGCAGTGGGACTCTAGAGACCCAGTACTTC. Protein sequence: CASSGTLETQYF.

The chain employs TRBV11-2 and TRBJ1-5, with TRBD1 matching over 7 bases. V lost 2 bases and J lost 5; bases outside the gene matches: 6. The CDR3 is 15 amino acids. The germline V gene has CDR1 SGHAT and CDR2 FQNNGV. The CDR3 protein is CASSLTTGVDQPQHF. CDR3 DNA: TGTGCCAGCAGCTTAACTACAGGGGTAGATCAGCCCCAGCATTTT.

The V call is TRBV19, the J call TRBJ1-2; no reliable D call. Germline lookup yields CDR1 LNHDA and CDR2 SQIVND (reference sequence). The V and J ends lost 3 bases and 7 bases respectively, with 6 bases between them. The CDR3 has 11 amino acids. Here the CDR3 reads CASSIRSGYTF. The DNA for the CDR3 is TGTGCCAGTAGTATCAGGTCTGGCTACACCTTC. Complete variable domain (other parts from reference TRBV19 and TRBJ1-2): DGGITQSPKYLFRKEGQNVTLSCEQNLNHDAMYWYRQDPGQGLRLIYYSQIVNDFQKGDIAEGYSVSREKKESFPLTVTSAQKNPTAFYLCASSIRSGYTFGSGTRLTVV.

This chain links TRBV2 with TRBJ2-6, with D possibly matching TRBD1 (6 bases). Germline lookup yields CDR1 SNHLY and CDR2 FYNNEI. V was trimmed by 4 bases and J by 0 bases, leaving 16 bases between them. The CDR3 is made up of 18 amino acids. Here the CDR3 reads CASSAVVTGSSGANVLTF. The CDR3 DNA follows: TGTGCCAGCAGTGCGGTTGTTACAGGGTCCTCTGGGGCCAACGTCCTGACTTTC.

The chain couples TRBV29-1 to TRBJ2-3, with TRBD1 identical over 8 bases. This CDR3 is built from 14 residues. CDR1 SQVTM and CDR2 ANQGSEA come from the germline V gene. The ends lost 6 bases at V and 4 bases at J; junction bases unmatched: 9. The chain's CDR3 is CSVWTGNTSDTQYF. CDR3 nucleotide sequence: TGCAGCGTGTGGACAGGGAACACCTCAGATACGCAGTATTTT.